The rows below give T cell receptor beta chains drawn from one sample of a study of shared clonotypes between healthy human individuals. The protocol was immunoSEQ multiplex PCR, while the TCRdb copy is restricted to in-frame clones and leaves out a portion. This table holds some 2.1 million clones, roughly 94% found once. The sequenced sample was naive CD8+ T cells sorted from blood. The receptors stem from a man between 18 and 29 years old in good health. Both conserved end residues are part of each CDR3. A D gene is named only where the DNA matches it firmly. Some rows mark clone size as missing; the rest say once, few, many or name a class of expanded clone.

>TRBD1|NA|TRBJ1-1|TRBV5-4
TGTGCCAGCAGCACGAGGGCAGGGGGAACTGAAGCTTTCTTT
CASSTRAGGTEAFF
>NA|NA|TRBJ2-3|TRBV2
TGTGCCAGCATCCTAGCAAACACAGATACGCAGTATTTT
CASILANTDTQYF
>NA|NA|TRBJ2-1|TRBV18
TGTGCCAGCTCACCATCGCCATACAATGAGCAGTTCTTC
CASSPSPYNEQFF
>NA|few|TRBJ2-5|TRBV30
TGTGCCGGACAGACCGAGCTCCAAGAGACCCAGTACTTC
CAGQTELQETQYF
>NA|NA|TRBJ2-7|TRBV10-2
TGCGCCACTTCAGGGGGGTACGAGCAGTACTTC
CATSGGYEQYF
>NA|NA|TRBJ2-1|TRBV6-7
TGTGCCAGCAACGTGCAGGACCCCCACAATGAGCAGTTCTTC
CASNVQDPHNEQFF
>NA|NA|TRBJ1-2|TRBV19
TGTGCCAGTAGTATTATTAACGGAGTGCGGGGGGGTGGCTACACCTTC
CASSIINGVRGGGYTF
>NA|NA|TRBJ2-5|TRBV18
TGTGCCAGCTCGATCCAAGAGACCCAGTACTTC
CASSIQETQYF
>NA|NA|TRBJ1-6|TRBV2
TGTGCCAGCAGTGAAGGGGGTAATCGGATCACTAATTCACCCCTCCACTTT
CASSEGGNRITNSPLHF
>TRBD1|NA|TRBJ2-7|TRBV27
TGTGCCAGCAGTGTCGCCGGGACAGGGATCGTGTACGAGCAGTACTTC
CASSVAGTGIVYEQYF
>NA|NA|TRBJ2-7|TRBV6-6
TGTGCCAGCAGCCCGGACTACCTCCCGGCCCTCCACGAGCAGTACTTC
CASSPDYLPALHEQYF
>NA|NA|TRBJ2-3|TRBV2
TGTGCCAGCAGTGCCCCACTGGGCACAGATACGCAGTATTTT
CASSAPLGTDTQYF
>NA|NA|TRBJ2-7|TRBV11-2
TGTGCCAGCAGCTTGAAGGTCTCCTACGAGCAGTACTTC
CASSLKVSYEQYF
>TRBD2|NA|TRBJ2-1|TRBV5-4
TGTGCCAGCAGTCCCACTAGCGGCCTAAGCTCCTACAATGAGCAGTTCTTC
CASSPTSGLSSYNEQFF